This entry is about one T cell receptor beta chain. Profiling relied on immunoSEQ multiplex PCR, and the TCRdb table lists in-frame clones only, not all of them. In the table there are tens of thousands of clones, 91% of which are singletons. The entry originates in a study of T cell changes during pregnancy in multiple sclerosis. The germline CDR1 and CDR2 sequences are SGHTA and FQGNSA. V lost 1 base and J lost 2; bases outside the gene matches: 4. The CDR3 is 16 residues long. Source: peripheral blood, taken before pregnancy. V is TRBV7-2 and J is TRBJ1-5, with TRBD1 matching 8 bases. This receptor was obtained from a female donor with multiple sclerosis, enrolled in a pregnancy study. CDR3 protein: CASSLVAGGGNQPQHF. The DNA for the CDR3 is TGTGCCAGCAGCTTAGTTGCAGGGGGCGGCAATCAGCCCCAGCATTTT.